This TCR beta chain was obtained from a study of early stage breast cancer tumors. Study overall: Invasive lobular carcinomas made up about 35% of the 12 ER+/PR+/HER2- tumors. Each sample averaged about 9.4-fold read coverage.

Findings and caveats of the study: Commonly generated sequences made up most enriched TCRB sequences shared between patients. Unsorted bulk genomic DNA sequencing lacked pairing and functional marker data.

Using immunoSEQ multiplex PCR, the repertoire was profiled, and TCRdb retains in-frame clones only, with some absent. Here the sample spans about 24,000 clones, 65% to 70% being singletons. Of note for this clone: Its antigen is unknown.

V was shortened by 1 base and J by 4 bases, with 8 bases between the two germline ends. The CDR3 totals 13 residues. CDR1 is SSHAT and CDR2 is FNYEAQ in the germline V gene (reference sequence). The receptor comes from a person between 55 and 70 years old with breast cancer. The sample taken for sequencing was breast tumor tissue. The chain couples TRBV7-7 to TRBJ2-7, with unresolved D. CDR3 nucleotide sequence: TGTGCCAGCAGCTTAGAGGCAGGATACGAGCAGTACTTC. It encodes CASSLEAGYEQYF.